This record concerns one TCR beta chain sequence. What it recognizes is unknown. Profiling relied on immunoSEQ multiplex PCR, and the TCRdb table lists in-frame clones only, not all of them. The repertoire includes 84,000 or so clones, about 93% of them detected once, and 1% to 1.4% sits in the top ten. The entry originates in a study of graft-versus-host responses after intestinal transplantation. The CDR3 length is 15 residues. Between the trimmed V and J ends, which lost 2 bases and 9 bases, there was a span of 19 bases. CDR1 LGHNA and CDR2 YNFKEQ come from the germline V gene. V gene TRBV4-2 combines with J gene TRBJ1-2; D is unresolved. This specimen was unstimulated CD8+ T cells sorted from spleen or lymph node cells, taken before transplant. The receptor was derived from a human donor who was the organ donor for an intestinal transplant. The CDR3: CASSQPPGLRVCYTF. Written as DNA, the CDR3 is TGTGCCAGCAGCCAACCGCCCGGCCTCCGGGTATGCTACACCTTC.